This paragraph reports one T cell receptor beta chain. Its antigen is unknown. The data were obtained in a study of cytotoxic CD8 clonotypes in ibrutinib-treated CLL. Study-wide background: When averaged across all of the samples, the counts came to around 260,000 productive templates and tens of thousands of productive rearrangements.

Target depth was 1 in 200,000 to 1 in 1 million T cells, about 10x per clonotype. Data came from immunoSEQ multiplex PCR; TCRdb stores just in-frame clones and leaves some out. The sample consists of 110,000 to 150,000 clones, around three quarters of them appearing once. V was trimmed by 5 bases and J by 5 bases, leaving 24 bases between them. The V gene's germline CDR1 is SEHNR and CDR2 FQNEAQ (reference sequence). CDR3 length: 18 residues. Study-wide results and caveats: Clonality grew at ibrutinib response; at progression, it decreased back toward baseline. Contraction or stability on treatment was seen for public clonotypes, which were uncommon.

The sample was PBMCs, taken after 12 months of ibrutinib treatment. The J gene is TRBJ2-2, the V gene TRBV7-9, with D possibly being TRBD2 (5 bases). The receptor was isolated from a human donor with chronic lymphocytic leukemia. Written as DNA, the CDR3 is TGTGCCAGCAGCGTCTCGCGTGCCCGGGGAGTTAATACCGGGGAGCTGTTTTTT. Amino acid sequence: CASSVSRARGVNTGELFF.